What follows are 24 T cell receptor beta chains derived from one specimen sequenced in a study of cytomegalovirus exposure and HLA in healthy donors (TCRdb year 2017). Receptor libraries were prepared by the immunoSEQ multiplex PCR assay. The multiplex PCR relied on a mix of 60 forward primers for TCR Vbeta segments and 13 reverse primers for TCR Jbeta segments. As stored in TCRdb, this immuneACCESS dataset retains in-frame rearrangements with V and J assigned. A fraction of the clones does not appear; measured against another copy, unresolved V genes explain less than half of the discrepancy, and the remainder lacks a known reason. The sample contains some 200,000 clones, approximately 79% of them found a single time. The ten largest clones capture approximately 1.5% of the sample. The sequencing sample was made of PBMCs. The receptors were gathered from a girl aged 5-17 years in good health and CMV-seropositive.

This clone was seen a single time. This rearrangement joins TRBV10-2 to TRBJ2-7; 8 nucleotides agree with TRBD1. V gave up 8 bases and J gave up 6 bases; unmatched junction bases: 9. The CDR3 has 13 amino acids. In germline, CDR1 is WSHSY, CDR2 SAAADI. CDR3 protein: CASGGTQGAEQYF. The CDR3 nucleotides read TGCGCCAGCGGGGGGACCCAGGGGGCCGAGCAGTACTTC.

The V call is TRBV5-1, the J call TRBJ2-1, with 7 bases that match TRBD2. This CDR3 has 13 residues. The germline CDR1 and CDR2 sequences are SGHRS and YFSETQ. The ends lost 4 bases at V and 9 bases at J; junction bases unmatched: 7. The CDR3 protein is CASSGGTNSEQFF. The CDR3 nucleotides are TGCGCCAGCAGCGGCGGGACTAATAGTGAGCAGTTCTTC.

The V call is TRBV19, the J call TRBJ2-1, with 7 bases fitting TRBD2. The CDR3 extends over 14 amino acids. Losses at the gene ends were 1 base for V and 5 bases for J; bases not matched to a gene: 2. Germline assignment: CDR1 LNHDA and CDR2 SQIVND (reference sequence). The CDR3 here is CASSIGAGHNEQFF. The CDR3 DNA sequence: TGTGCCAGTAGTATAGGAGCGGGGCACAATGAGCAGTTCTTC.

This clone was seen a single time. The chain is built from TRBV4-3 and TRBJ1-6; 8 positions agree with TRBD1. The CDR3 runs 17 residues. V lost 1 base, J lost 10 bases, and 12 bases stayed unmatched. Germline V gene sequence: CDR1 LGHNA, CDR2 YSLEER. The CDR3 nucleotides read TGCGCCAGCAGCCAAGCGGCAGGGGGCAGGAATGTATCACCCCTCCACTTT. It translates to CASSQAAGGRNVSPLHF.

The CDR3 DNA reads TGTGCCAGCAGCTACCCGGAGCTTTTGTACACCGGGGAGCTGTTTTTT. Amino acids: CASSYPELLYTGELFF. This chain uses TRBV27 with TRBJ2-2, with D unclear. This CDR3 has 16 amino acids. The germline V gene encodes CDR1 MNHEY and CDR2 SMNVEV (reference sequence). Deletions cut 6 bases from V and 3 bases from J, with 17 bases between.

This clone was detected only once. This chain links TRBV11-2 with TRBJ1-3; a possible D gene is TRBD1 (5 bases). CDR1 and CDR2 from the germline V gene are SGHAT and FQNNGV. The CDR3 runs 14 residues. Deletions cut 8 bases from V and 5 bases from J, with 16 bases between. In DNA, the CDR3 is TGTGCCAGCCTCCCCAGGGTGTCGAGAAACACCATATATTTT. Translation: CASLPRVSRNTIYF.

V gene TRBV19 combines with J gene TRBJ2-5; possibly TRBD1 for D (6 bases). Germline V lookup: CDR1 LNHDA, CDR2 SQIVND (reference sequence). Trimming removed 5 bases from V and 5 bases from J, with 12 bases in between. The CDR3 is 13 residues long. The CDR3 here is CASSPGTPETQYF. The CDR3 DNA reads as TGTGCCAGTAGTCCGGGGACACCGGAGACCCAGTACTTC.

J is TRBJ1-1 and V is TRBV19; D uncertain. Germline V gene data show CDR1 as LNHDA and CDR2 as SQIVND (reference sequence). The CDR3 runs 14 residues. V lost 5 bases and J lost 1, with 11 bases in between. In DNA, the CDR3 is TGTGCCAGTAGTCCAAGACTTACGAACACTGAAGCTTTCTTT. This codes for CASSPRLTNTEAFF.

The V and J genes are TRBV18 and TRBJ1-4, with 7 bases aligning to TRBD1. CDR1 is KGHSH, CDR2 LQKENI, per germline. J was trimmed by 5 bases and V by 4 bases; bases with no gene match: 13. The length of the CDR3 is 17 residues. CDR3 sequence reads: CASSLRKGTAKNEKLFF. The CDR3, as DNA: TGTGCCAGCTCACTCCGGAAGGGGACAGCAAAGAATGAAAAACTGTTTTTT.

This chain connects TRBV4-3 to TRBJ1-1, with a possible D match to TRBD1 (6 bases). The CDR3 contains 14 residues. The germline CDR1 and CDR2 sequences are LGHNA and YSLEER. Between the trimmed V and J ends, which lost 1 base and 4 bases, there was a span of 10 bases. CDR3 sequence (DNA): TGCGCCAGCAGCCAAGGGACAGAGGCCACTGAAGCTTTCTTT. Amino acids: CASSQGTEATEAFF.

J is TRBJ2-1 and V is TRBV7-2; 11 bases align to TRBD2. V lost 4 bases to trimming and J lost 4 bases; unmatched junction nucleotides: 6. The length of the CDR3 is 16 residues. CDR1 SGHTA and CDR2 FQGNSA come from the germline V gene. For the CDR3, the DNA is TGTGCCAGCAGCTCGACTAGCGGGGACAGATACAATGAGCAGTTCTTC. Its protein is CASSSTSGDRYNEQFF.

The V call is TRBV19, the J call TRBJ2-1; D is perhaps TRBD2 (7 bases). The CDR3 covers 16 residues. The germline V gene encodes CDR1 LNHDA and CDR2 SQIVND (reference sequence). The V gene lost 3 bases and the J gene lost 2 bases, with 14 bases spanning the gap. The CDR3 DNA reads TGTGCCAGTAGTATTGAGGGGGGGGGAACCTACAATGAGCAGTTCTTC. Amino acid sequence: CASSIEGGGTYNEQFF.

The chain joins TRBV4-3 to TRBJ2-3; D not resolved. CDR1 is LGHNA, CDR2 YSLEER, per germline. The CDR3 length is 14 residues. Deletions cut 0 bases from V and 0 bases from J, with 4 bases between. CDR3 amino acids: CASSQDSSTDTQYF. CDR3 sequence (DNA): TGCGCCAGCAGCCAAGATAGCAGCACAGATACGCAGTATTTT.

This clone was seen once. The chain uses TRBV5-1 and TRBJ2-7; 8 nucleotides line up with TRBD2. The V segment lost 4 bases and the J segment 6 bases; nucleotides outside the gene matches: 9. Germline assignment: CDR1 SGHRS and CDR2 YFSETQ. CDR3 length equals 14 residues. In nucleotides, the CDR3 is TGCGCCAGCAGCCCGGGGGGGGCAACGGGCGAGCAGTACTTC. Amino acids: CASSPGGATGEQYF.

The chain carries TRBV6-5 and TRBJ1-5; D might be TRBD1 (5 bases). The CDR3 length is 14 residues. The germline CDR1 and CDR2 sequences are MNHEY and SVGAGI. Trimming took off 6 bases at V and 8 bases at J, with 17 bases between the two ends. CDR3 sequence reads: CASRYITGGEPQHF. The CDR3 bases are TGTGCCAGCAGGTATATCACGGGGGGGGAGCCCCAGCATTTT.

Here the CDR3 DNA reads TGTGCCAGCAGCGACAATAGCAATCAGCCCCAGCATTTT. It is translated as CASSDNSNQPQHF. This chain links TRBV5-6 with TRBJ1-5; D gene unclear. Germline-derived CDR1 and CDR2 are SGHDT and YYEEEE. With 4 bases removed from V and 0 bases from J, the gap between germline ends came to 5 bases. CDR3 length equals 13 residues.

This sequence joins TRBV28 and TRBJ2-6; a possible D gene is TRBD2 (6 bases). The germline V gene encodes CDR1 MDHEN and CDR2 SYDVKM. The CDR3 has 13 amino acids. The V gene lost 6 bases and the J gene lost 3 bases, with 6 bases spanning the gap. Written as DNA, the CDR3 is TGTGCCAGCAGGGAGGGTGGGGCCAACGTCCTGACTTTC. It translates to CASREGGANVLTF.

This chain uses TRBV12-5 with TRBJ2-1; D is possibly TRBD2 (5 bases). The V and J ends lost 1 base and 0 bases respectively, with 13 bases between them. CDR3 length: 17 amino acids. The germline V gene encodes CDR1 LGHNT and CDR2 FRNRAP. DNA for the CDR3: TGTGCTAGTGGTTTGGGACCCGTAGGGAGCTCCTACAATGAGCAGTTCTTC. Translating it yields CASGLGPVGSSYNEQFF.

The rearrangement links TRBV9 to TRBJ2-3; the match to TRBD2 covers 9 bases. V trimming: 0 bases; J trimming: 2 bases; junction bases outside the gene matches: 4. Germline V CDR1 and CDR2: SGDLS, YYNGEE. CDR3 size: 16 residues. CDR3 DNA: TGTGCCAGCAGCGTAGGACCTAGCGGGGCCACAGATACGCAGTATTTT. Encoded protein: CASSVGPSGATDTQYF. The full variable domain, its missing parts supplied by reference TRBV9 and TRBJ2-3, is DSGVTQTPKHLITATGQRVTLRCSPRSGDLSVYWYQQSLDQGLQFLIQYYNGEERAKGNILERFSAQQFPDLHSELNLSSLELGDSALYFCASSVGPSGATDTQYFGPGTRLTVL.

The V gene is TRBV20-1, the J gene TRBJ2-7; D might be TRBD1 (5 bases). The CDR3 has 11 amino acids. The germline gives CDR1 DFQATT, CDR2 SNEGSKA (reference sequence). As DNA, the CDR3 is TGCAGCGGAAACAGGTTCAACGAGCAGTACTTC. Translation: CSGNRFNEQYF.

The V and J genes are TRBV4-3 and TRBJ1-3; no clear D. The germline V gene encodes CDR1 LGHNA and CDR2 YSLEER. V was pared by 1 base and J by 0 bases, with 7 bases between. CDR3 size: 15 residues. This CDR3 reads CASSQGSSSGNTIYF. The CDR3 bases are TGCGCCAGCAGCCAAGGGAGTAGCTCTGGAAACACCATATATTTT.

This clone was counted between two and nine times. V gene TRBV7-9 combines with J gene TRBJ2-5, with TRBD1 matching 7 bases. V was pared by 5 bases and J by 5 bases, with 11 bases of the junction left unmatched. This CDR3 region has 15 residues. CDR1 and CDR2 (germline): SEHNR, FQNEAQ (reference sequence). The CDR3 DNA sequence: TGTGCCAGCAGCACCGGACCCAAGGGGGCGGAGACCCAGTACTTC. This sequence encodes CASSTGPKGAETQYF.

V and J are TRBV1 and TRBJ2-5; no DNA check was done on the table's D call, TRBD2. TRBV1 is a pseudogene. The CDR3 consists of 12 residues. For the CDR3, the DNA is TGCACCAGCAGCGGTGGGGAGGAGACCCAGTACTTC. Translating it yields CTSSGGEETQYF.

This clone was detected only a few times. The J gene is TRBJ2-3, the V gene TRBV29-1; 7 bases line up with TRBD1. Germline CDR1 and CDR2: SQVTM and ANQGSEA. CDR3 length: 13 amino acids. The ends lost 7 bases at V and 1 base at J; junction bases unmatched: 5. In DNA form, the CDR3 reads TGCAGCGCCGAGGGGGCCGGCACAGATACGCAGTATTTT. It specifies CSAEGAGTDTQYF.